Included here is one T cell receptor beta chain sequence, with context. Its cognate antigen is unknown. Unique molecular identifiers were incorporated when the TCRbeta library was constructed. TCRdb itself ran the PCR reads through MiXCR, one entry per CDR3 protein. The sample lists about 980,000 distinct CDR3 sequences, around 30% occurring once. This record belongs to a study of T-cell reconstitution after alpha-beta-depleted transplantation in children. Study outcomes and limitations: Certain patients had high TCRbeta diversity at day 60, and it came from recipient T cells and thymic progenitors that survived. At one year after transplant, newly produced T cells mostly accounted for T-cell counts and diversity. Reportedly, alpha-beta T cells present about two months post-transplant originated from several hundred expanded clones of graft origin.

The V gene end was trimmed by 4 bases and the J gene end by 3 bases; junction bases not matched to a gene: 6. Per germline, CDR1 LGHNA and CDR2 YNFKEQ. The CDR3 runs to 15 residues. The sequence derives from a boy under two years old who had a stem cell transplant for SCID, so the T cells may come from the graft donor. The input for sequencing was PBMCs, mostly from graft donor cells, taken 360 days after TCRalphabeta/CD19-depleted stem cell transplant. The chain couples TRBV4-2 to TRBJ1-5; 7 nucleotides align to TRBD1. The CDR3 is CASSRNTGANQPQHF. CDR3 nucleotide sequence: TGTGCCAGCAGCCGGAACACAGGGGCCAATCAGCCCCAGCATTTT.